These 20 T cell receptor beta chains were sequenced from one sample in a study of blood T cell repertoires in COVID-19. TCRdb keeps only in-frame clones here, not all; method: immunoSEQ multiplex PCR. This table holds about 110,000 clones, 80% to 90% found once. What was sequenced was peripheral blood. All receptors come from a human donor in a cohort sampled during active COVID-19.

The CDR3 coding sequence is TGTGCCAGCAGTTCTCAAGGGGTGAGCGGCTACACCTTC. Protein product: CASSSQGVSGYTF. The V gene is TRBV12-3 or TRBV12-4, the J gene TRBJ1-2; the D gene is possibly TRBD1 (5 bases). Trimming shortened V by 4 bases and J by 8 bases, and 14 bases separated the two germline ends. The CDR3 consists of 13 residues.

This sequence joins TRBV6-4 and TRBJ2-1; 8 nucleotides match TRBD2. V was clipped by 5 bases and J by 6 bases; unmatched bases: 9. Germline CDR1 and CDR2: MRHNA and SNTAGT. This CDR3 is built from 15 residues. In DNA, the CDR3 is TGTGCCAGCAGTTCGTCTAGCGGGTTCACCAATGAGCAGTTCTTC. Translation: CASSSSSGFTNEQFF.

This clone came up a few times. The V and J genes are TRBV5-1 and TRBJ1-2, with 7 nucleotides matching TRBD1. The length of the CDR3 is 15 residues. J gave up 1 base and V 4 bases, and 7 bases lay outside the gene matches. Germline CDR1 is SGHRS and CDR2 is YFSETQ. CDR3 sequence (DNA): TGCGCCAGCAGCGGACGGGACAGCTTTAACTATGGCTACACCTTC. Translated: CASSGRDSFNYGYTF. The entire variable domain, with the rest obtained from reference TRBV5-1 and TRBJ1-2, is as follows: KAGVTQTPRYLIKTRGQQVTLSCSPISGHRSVSWYQQTPGQGLQFLFEYFSETQRNKGNFPGRFSGRQFSNSRSEMNVSTLELGDSALYLCASSGRDSFNYGYTFGSGTRLTVV.

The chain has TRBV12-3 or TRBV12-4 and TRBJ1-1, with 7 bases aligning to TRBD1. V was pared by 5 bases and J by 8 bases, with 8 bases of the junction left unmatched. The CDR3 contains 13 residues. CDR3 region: CASSLQSQGEAFF. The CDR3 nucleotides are TGTGCCAGCAGTCTCCAATCACAGGGGGAAGCTTTCTTT.

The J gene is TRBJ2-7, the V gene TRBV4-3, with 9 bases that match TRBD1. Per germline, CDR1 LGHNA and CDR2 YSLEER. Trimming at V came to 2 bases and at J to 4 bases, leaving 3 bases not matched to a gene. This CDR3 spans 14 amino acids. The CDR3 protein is CASSQRTGDYEQYF. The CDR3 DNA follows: TGCGCCAGCAGCCAAAGGACAGGGGATTACGAGCAGTACTTC.

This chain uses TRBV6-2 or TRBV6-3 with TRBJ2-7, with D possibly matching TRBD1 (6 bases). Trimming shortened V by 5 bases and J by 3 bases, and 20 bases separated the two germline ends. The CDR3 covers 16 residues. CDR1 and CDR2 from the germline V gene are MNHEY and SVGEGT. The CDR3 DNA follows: TGTGCCAGCAGTACCCGACCTACCAGACAGGTCTACGAGCAGTACTTC. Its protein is CASSTRPTRQVYEQYF.

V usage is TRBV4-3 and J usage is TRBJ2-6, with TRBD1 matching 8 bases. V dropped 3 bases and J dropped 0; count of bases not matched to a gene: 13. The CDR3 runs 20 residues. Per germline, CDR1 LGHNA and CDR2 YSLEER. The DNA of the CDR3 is TGCGCCAGCAGCCAGTACCCGCCGGACAGGGCCAACTCTGGGGCCAACGTCCTGACTTTC. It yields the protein CASSQYPPDRANSGANVLTF.

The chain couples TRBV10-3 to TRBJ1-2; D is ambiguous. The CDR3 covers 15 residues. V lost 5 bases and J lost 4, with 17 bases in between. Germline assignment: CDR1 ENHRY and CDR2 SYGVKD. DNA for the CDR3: TGTGCCATCAGTCCGACCTTAGAGGGAAGCTATGGCTACACCTTC. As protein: CAISPTLEGSYGYTF.

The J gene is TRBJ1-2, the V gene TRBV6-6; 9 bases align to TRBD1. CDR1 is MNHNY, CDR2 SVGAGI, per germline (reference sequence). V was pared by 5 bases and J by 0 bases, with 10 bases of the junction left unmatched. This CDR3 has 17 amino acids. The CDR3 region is CASSPGQGYFPNYGYTF. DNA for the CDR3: TGTGCCAGCAGTCCGGGACAGGGTTATTTTCCTAACTATGGCTACACCTTC.

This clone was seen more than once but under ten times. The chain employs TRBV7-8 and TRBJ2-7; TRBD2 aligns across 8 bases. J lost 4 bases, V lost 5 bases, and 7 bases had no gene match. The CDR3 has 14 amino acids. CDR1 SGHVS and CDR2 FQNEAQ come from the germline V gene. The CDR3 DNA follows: TGTGCCAGCAGCGCGGGACTAGACTCGTACGAGCAGTACTTC. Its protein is CASSAGLDSYEQYF.

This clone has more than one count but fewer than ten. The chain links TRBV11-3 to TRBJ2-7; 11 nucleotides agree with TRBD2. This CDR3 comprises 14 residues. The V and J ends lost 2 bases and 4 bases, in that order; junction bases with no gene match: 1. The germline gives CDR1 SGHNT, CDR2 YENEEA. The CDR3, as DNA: TGTGCCAGCAGCTTAACTAGCGGGGGATACGAGCAGTACTTC. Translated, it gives CASSLTSGGYEQYF.

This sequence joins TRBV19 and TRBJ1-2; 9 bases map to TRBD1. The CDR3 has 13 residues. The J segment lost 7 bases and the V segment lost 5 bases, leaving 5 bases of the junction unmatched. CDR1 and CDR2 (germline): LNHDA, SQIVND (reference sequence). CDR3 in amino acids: CASSPQTGGGYTF. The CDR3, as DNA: TGTGCCAGTAGTCCGCAGACAGGGGGTGGCTACACCTTC.

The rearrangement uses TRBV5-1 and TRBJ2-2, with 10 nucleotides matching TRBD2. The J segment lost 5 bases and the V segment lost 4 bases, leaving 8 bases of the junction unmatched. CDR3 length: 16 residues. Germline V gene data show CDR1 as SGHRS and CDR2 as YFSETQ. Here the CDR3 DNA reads TGCGCCAGCAGCCAGAGCGGGAGGGCCGATACCGGGGAGCTGTTTTTT. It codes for CASSQSGRADTGELFF.

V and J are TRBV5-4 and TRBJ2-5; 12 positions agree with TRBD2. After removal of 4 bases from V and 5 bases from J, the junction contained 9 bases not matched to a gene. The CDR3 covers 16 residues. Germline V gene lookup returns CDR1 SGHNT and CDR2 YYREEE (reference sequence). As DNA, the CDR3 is TGTGCCAGCAGCCCCCGAGCAACTAGCGGGAGGGAGACCCAGTACTTC. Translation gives CASSPRATSGRETQYF. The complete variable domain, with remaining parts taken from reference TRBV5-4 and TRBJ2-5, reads ETGVTQSPTHLIKTRGQQVTLRCSSQSGHNTVSWYQQALGQGPQFIFQYYREEENGRGNFPPRFSGLQFPNYSSELNVNALELDDSALYLCASSPRATSGRETQYFGPGTRLLVL.

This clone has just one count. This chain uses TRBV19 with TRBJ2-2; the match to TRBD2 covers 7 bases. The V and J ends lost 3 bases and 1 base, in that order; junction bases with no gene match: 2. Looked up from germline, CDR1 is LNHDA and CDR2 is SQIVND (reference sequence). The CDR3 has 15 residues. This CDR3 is CASSIRGENTGELFF. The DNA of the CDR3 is TGTGCCAGTAGTATTCGGGGGGAGAACACCGGGGAGCTGTTTTTT.

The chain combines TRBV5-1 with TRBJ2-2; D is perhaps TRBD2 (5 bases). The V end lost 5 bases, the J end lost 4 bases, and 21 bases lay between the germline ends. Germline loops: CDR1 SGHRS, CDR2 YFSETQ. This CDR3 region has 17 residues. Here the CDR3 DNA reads TGCGCCAGCAGGCCTCTGCGGGCGAGCGACTCCACCGGGGAGCTGTTTTTT. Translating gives CASRPLRASDSTGELFF.

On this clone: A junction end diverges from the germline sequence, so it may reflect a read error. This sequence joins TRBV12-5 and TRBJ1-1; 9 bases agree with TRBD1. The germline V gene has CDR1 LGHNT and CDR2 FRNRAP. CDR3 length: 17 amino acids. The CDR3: CASGLGLGQGVNTEAFF. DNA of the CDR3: TGTGCTAGTGGTTTGGGACTGGGACAGGGAGTGAATACTGAAGCTTTCTTT.

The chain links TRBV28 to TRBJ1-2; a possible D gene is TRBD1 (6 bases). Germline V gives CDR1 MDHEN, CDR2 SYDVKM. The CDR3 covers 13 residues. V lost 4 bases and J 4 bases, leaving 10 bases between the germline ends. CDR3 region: CASSWGGGYGYTF. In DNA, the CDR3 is TGTGCCAGCAGTTGGGGGGGCGGCTATGGCTACACCTTC.

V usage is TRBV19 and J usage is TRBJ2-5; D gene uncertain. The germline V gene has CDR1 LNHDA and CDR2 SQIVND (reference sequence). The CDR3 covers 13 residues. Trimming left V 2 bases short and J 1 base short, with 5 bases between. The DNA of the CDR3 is TGTGCCAGTAGTATAAACATCCAAGAGACCCAGTACTTC. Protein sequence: CASSINIQETQYF.

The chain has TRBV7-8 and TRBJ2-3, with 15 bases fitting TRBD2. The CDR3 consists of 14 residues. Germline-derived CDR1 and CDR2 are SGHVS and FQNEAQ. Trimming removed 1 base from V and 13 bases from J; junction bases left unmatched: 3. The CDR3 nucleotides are TGTGCCAGCAGCTTAGGGACTAGCGGGGGGGCTAAGTATTTT. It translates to CASSLGTSGGAKYF.